This T cell receptor (beta chain) comes out of a study of cytomegalovirus exposure and HLA in healthy donors. Study-wide context: The roughly 130 validation repertoires were reported in a later analysis to have been generated on the same platform as the 500 to 700 first-cohort repertoires. Notes on the study in general: The listing of 150 or so TCR beta chains classed them as cytomegalovirus-associated. A few of the chains that were CMV-associated were confirmed in vitro to be specific for CMV antigens. Most TCRs appeared rarely, but some public TCRs recurred in many donors.

Germline values: CDR1 SSHAT, CDR2 FNYEAQ (reference sequence). The CDR3 is made up of 13 amino acids. Profiling relied on immunoSEQ multiplex PCR, and the TCRdb table lists in-frame clones only, not all of them. The repertoire consists of 100,000 or so clones, with 85% to 95% occurring once and the leading ten covering 0.89%. Comment on this clone: Its matching antigen is unknown. Germline is not matched at one junction end, which may reflect a read error.

Sequencing input: PBMCs. The rearrangement links TRBV7-7 to TRBJ2-1; D is undetermined. This receptor was obtained from a young woman in good health and CMV-seronegative. The CDR3 bases are TGTGCTAGCAGCTCGGCGGAGTACAATGAGCAGTTCTTC. Protein product: CASSSAEYNEQFF. Based on the CDR3 plus reference TRBV7-7 and TRBJ2-1, the full variable domain is GAGVSQSPRYKVTKRGQDVTLRCDPISSHATLYWYQQALGQGPEFLTYFNYEAQPDKSGLPSDRFSAERPEGSISTLTIQRTEQRDSAMYRCASSSAEYNEQFFGPGTRLTVL.